The clone carrying this T cell receptor (beta chain) was observed a few times. The antigen is unknown. The data were obtained in a study of regulatory T cells in long-lasting Graves disease. Findings and caveats of the study: Persistent disease exhibited a predilection for TRBV28, TRBJ1-2 and TRBJ2-5. The sample size was small, and this may have reduced accuracy.

Library construction for TCR beta used iRepertoire HTBI primers and Arm-PCR of CDR3 regions. Each CDR3 protein is one row after TCRdb ran MiXCR on the multiplex PCR reads. Counted here are over 500,000 distinct CDR3 sequences, about 16% occurring once; the ten biggest clones make up 15% to 20%. The CDR3 totals 15 residues. V lost 3 bases to trimming and J lost 2 bases; unmatched junction nucleotides: 4. Per germline, CDR1 SGHTA and CDR2 FQGTGA. Time point specified: newly diagnosed GD, antithyroid drugs for less than 3 months. The TCR library was made from RNA extracted from PBMCs. In addition, the sample was reused for a study of T cells in Graves' hyperthyroidism and ophthalmopathy. Per that study: The definition of stable Graves' hyperthyroidism was no ophthalmopathy progression within 18 months. A 13 V-J signature model discriminated ophthalmopathy versus stable hyperthyroidism.

This TCR derives from a young woman with Graves disease. The rearrangement uses TRBV7-3 and TRBJ2-1; the match to TRBD2 covers 7 bases. The sample in question was peripheral blood mononuclear cells (PBMCs), obtained at new diagnosis, from a patient treated with antithyroid drugs. In DNA form, the CDR3 reads TGTGCCAGCAGCTTGTGGCTAGCGGCCTACAATGAGCAGTTCTTC. It encodes CASSLWLAAYNEQFF.